The rows below give T cell receptor beta chains drawn from one sample of a study of cytomegalovirus exposure and HLA in healthy donors. Profiled with immunoSEQ multiplex PCR; TCRdb holds only in-frame clones, not every one. In the table there are tens of thousands of clones, about 73% of which are singletons. Specimen: PBMCs. Receptors originate from a woman aged 25-40 years in good health and CMV-seronegative. Both conserved end residues are part of each CDR3. The D gene is left open where the match is weak. Clone sizes are given selectively: once, few, many, or a class where the clone is expanded.

abundance: NA
j_gene: TRBJ2-7
d_gene: NA
v_gene: TRBV25-1
CDR3nt: TGTGCCAGCAGTGAATTCTCCAGGGCAGGCTACGAGCAGTACTTC
CDR3aa: CASSEFSRAGYEQYF

abundance: NA
j_gene: TRBJ2-2
d_gene: TRBD2
v_gene: TRBV7-9
CDR3nt: TGTGCCACCCCCCTCGCGGGGGGATCGAACACCGGGGAGCTGTTTTTT
CDR3aa: CATPLAGGSNTGELFF

abundance: once
j_gene: TRBJ2-7
d_gene: NA
v_gene: TRBV30
CDR3nt: TGTGCCTGGAGTGACAGGACCGCTTCGGGTGAGCAGTACTTC
CDR3aa: CAWSDRTASGEQYF

abundance: NA
j_gene: TRBJ1-4
d_gene: TRBD1
v_gene: TRBV6-5
CDR3nt: TGTGCCAGCAGGGAAACAGGGGGCCGAAAACTGTTTTTT
CDR3aa: CASRETGGRKLFF

abundance: NA
j_gene: TRBJ2-3
d_gene: TRBD2
v_gene: TRBV30
CDR3nt: TGTGCCTGGAGCCCGGGACTAGCGGGATTTGATACGCAGTATTTT
CDR3aa: CAWSPGLAGFDTQYF

abundance: NA
j_gene: TRBJ2-1
d_gene: TRBD2
v_gene: TRBV27
CDR3nt: TGTGCCAGCAGTCGACCTGGACTAGCGGGGTTCATCGGGTTCTTC
CDR3aa: CASSRPGLAGFIGFF

abundance: NA
j_gene: TRBJ2-2
d_gene: NA
v_gene: TRBV18
CDR3nt: TGTGCCAGCTCACCGACTACAGGGTTGAACACCGGGGAGCTGTTTTTT
CDR3aa: CASSPTTGLNTGELFF

abundance: few
j_gene: TRBJ1-5
d_gene: NA
v_gene: TRBV5-8
CDR3nt: TGTGCCAGCAGTCCTACCCTGCCCCAGCATTTT
CDR3aa: CASSPTLPQHF

abundance: once
j_gene: TRBJ2-6
d_gene: NA
v_gene: TRBV6-1
CDR3nt: TGTGCCAGCAGTGAGCAGTATGGGGCCAACGTCCTGACTTTC
CDR3aa: CASSEQYGANVLTF

abundance: NA
j_gene: TRBJ1-4
d_gene: NA
v_gene: TRBV30
CDR3nt: TGTGCCTGTCAGTGGGCTGGAGGGGAAAAACTGTTTTTT
CDR3aa: CACQWAGGEKLFF

abundance: NA
j_gene: TRBJ2-2
d_gene: NA
v_gene: TRBV29-1
CDR3nt: TGCAGCGTTGAAAAGGGCGGGGGGGAGCTGTTTTTT
CDR3aa: CSVEKGGGELFF

abundance: once
j_gene: TRBJ1-5
d_gene: NA
v_gene: TRBV18
CDR3nt: TGTGCCAGCTCACCTGAAGCAGGGGACCATGACCAGCATTTT
CDR3aa: CASSPEAGDHDQHF

abundance: NA
j_gene: TRBJ1-4
d_gene: NA
v_gene: TRBV30
CDR3nt: TGTGCCTGGAGTGAGGTGGACGGGAGCGCAAAACTGTTTTTT
CDR3aa: CAWSEVDGSAKLFF

abundance: once
j_gene: TRBJ2-7
d_gene: NA
v_gene: TRBV2
CDR3nt: TGTGCCAGCAGTGGCCTGCTCACAGGTCCTAGGGGCGAGCAGTACTTC
CDR3aa: CASSGLLTGPRGEQYF

abundance: NA
j_gene: TRBJ2-3
d_gene: NA
v_gene: TRBV6-4
CDR3nt: TGTGCCAGCAGTGACTCGCGGGGAACTAGCACAGATACGCAGTATTTT
CDR3aa: CASSDSRGTSTDTQYF

abundance: NA
j_gene: TRBJ2-3
d_gene: TRBD2
v_gene: TRBV11-2
CDR3nt: TGTGCCAGCCAGGGACTAGCGGGGTTCACAGATACGCAGTATTTT
CDR3aa: CASQGLAGFTDTQYF

abundance: NA
j_gene: TRBJ2-7
d_gene: TRBD1
v_gene: TRBV5-1
CDR3nt: TGCGCCAGCAGCCGGGCCGCAGGGGGCTTGAGCTACGAGCAGTACTTC
CDR3aa: CASSRAAGGLSYEQYF

abundance: NA
j_gene: TRBJ1-1
d_gene: NA
v_gene: TRBV5-1
CDR3nt: TGCGCCAGCAGCGCGGGGGTGAACACTGAAGCTTTCTTT
CDR3aa: CASSAGVNTEAFF

abundance: NA
j_gene: TRBJ2-1
d_gene: NA
v_gene: TRBV2
CDR3nt: TGTGCCAGCAAAACCGGGACAAGTTCTTACAATGAGCAGTTCTTC
CDR3aa: CASKTGTSSYNEQFF

abundance: few
j_gene: TRBJ1-2
d_gene: NA
v_gene: TRBV29-1
CDR3nt: TGCAGCGTTCGGGAATATGGAACAGGGTACTATGGCTACACCTTC
CDR3aa: CSVREYGTGYYGYTF

abundance: NA
j_gene: TRBJ1-1
d_gene: NA
v_gene: TRBV23-1
CDR3nt: TGCGCCAGCAGTCAATCGCCCGGGGAAGCTTTCTTT
CDR3aa: CASSQSPGEAFF

abundance: NA
j_gene: TRBJ2-5
d_gene: TRBD1
v_gene: TRBV28
CDR3nt: TGTGCCAGCAGAGGGACAGGGACGGGAGAGACCCAGTACTTC
CDR3aa: CASRGTGTGETQYF

abundance: NA
j_gene: TRBJ2-7
d_gene: TRBD1
v_gene: TRBV6-1
CDR3nt: TGTGCCAGCCGGGGACAGGCCTACGAGCAGTACTTC
CDR3aa: CASRGQAYEQYF

abundance: NA
j_gene: TRBJ1-1
d_gene: TRBD1
v_gene: TRBV9
CDR3nt: TGTGCCAGCAGCGTTGGCGTACAGGGGGAAACTGAAGCTTTCTTT
CDR3aa: CASSVGVQGETEAFF

abundance: NA
j_gene: TRBJ2-4
d_gene: NA
v_gene: TRBV7-2
CDR3nt: TGTGCCAGCAGCTTAGCCACTATAGCCAAAAACATTCAGTACTTC
CDR3aa: CASSLATIAKNIQYF

abundance: NA
j_gene: TRBJ1-1
d_gene: TRBD1
v_gene: TRBV5-1
CDR3nt: TGCGCCAGCAGCATACAGGGGACAATGAACACTGAAGCTTTCTTT
CDR3aa: CASSIQGTMNTEAFF

abundance: NA
j_gene: TRBJ2-2
d_gene: NA
v_gene: TRBV7-9
CDR3nt: TGTGCCAGCAGCCATGACACCCTGAACACCGGGGAGCTGTTTTTT
CDR3aa: CASSHDTLNTGELFF

abundance: NA
j_gene: TRBJ2-1
d_gene: TRBD2
v_gene: TRBV29-1
CDR3nt: TGCAGCGTTGAAGTGGGGTTAGCGGGAGGTAATGAGCAGTTCTTC
CDR3aa: CSVEVGLAGGNEQFF

abundance: NA
j_gene: TRBJ1-5
d_gene: NA
v_gene: TRBV6-1
CDR3nt: TGTGCCAGTAAACAGGGTAGCAATCAGCCCCAGCATTTT
CDR3aa: CASKQGSNQPQHF

abundance: once
j_gene: TRBJ2-5
d_gene: NA
v_gene: TRBV5-8
CDR3nt: TGTGCCAGCACCAGACAAGAGACCCAGTACTTC
CDR3aa: CASTRQETQYF

abundance: NA
j_gene: TRBJ2-2
d_gene: TRBD1
v_gene: TRBV7-8
CDR3nt: TGTGCCAGCAGCACACGGGACAGTCAGACCGGGGAGCTGTTTTTT
CDR3aa: CASSTRDSQTGELFF

abundance: once
j_gene: TRBJ2-5
d_gene: NA
v_gene: TRBV7-3
CDR3nt: TGTGCCAGCAGCTTTTTGGCAGATGAGACCCAGTACTTC
CDR3aa: CASSFLADETQYF

abundance: NA
j_gene: TRBJ2-1
d_gene: NA
v_gene: TRBV6-6
CDR3nt: TGTGCCAGCAGTTACTCCCAGGGCTATGAGCAGTTCTTC
CDR3aa: CASSYSQGYEQFF

abundance: once
j_gene: TRBJ2-3
d_gene: NA
v_gene: TRBV29-1
CDR3nt: TGCAGCGTTAGGATTTTCGAGGCGCAGTATTTT
CDR3aa: CSVRIFEAQYF

abundance: NA
j_gene: TRBJ1-2
d_gene: NA
v_gene: TRBV5-1
CDR3nt: TGCGCCAGCAGCTTGGGGCACAGGGATTATGGCTACACCTTC
CDR3aa: CASSLGHRDYGYTF

abundance: once
j_gene: TRBJ2-7
d_gene: NA
v_gene: TRBV5-4
CDR3nt: TGTGCCAGCAGCTTCCAGGGCGAGCAGTACTTC
CDR3aa: CASSFQGEQYF

abundance: NA
j_gene: TRBJ2-5
d_gene: TRBD1
v_gene: TRBV6-5
CDR3nt: TGTGCCAGCAGTTCCTTCGGGACAGGGTCAACCCAGTACTTC
CDR3aa: CASSSFGTGSTQYF

abundance: NA
j_gene: TRBJ2-5
d_gene: NA
v_gene: TRBV29-1
CDR3nt: TGCAGCGTTGAGTTCCGGGAGACCCAGTACTTC
CDR3aa: CSVEFRETQYF

abundance: NA
j_gene: TRBJ1-3
d_gene: TRBD1
v_gene: TRBV6-4
CDR3nt: TGTGCCAGCAGAGGGACAGGGGAAGGAAACACCATATATTTT
CDR3aa: CASRGTGEGNTIYF

abundance: NA
j_gene: TRBJ1-1
d_gene: TRBD1
v_gene: TRBV6-5
CDR3nt: TGTGCCAGCAGTAACTCCGGGACAGGGAACACTGAAGCTTTCTTT
CDR3aa: CASSNSGTGNTEAFF

abundance: NA
j_gene: TRBJ2-2
d_gene: TRBD1
v_gene: TRBV2
CDR3nt: TGTGCCAGCAGGACAGGGGGTTTAGTTGGGGAGCTGTTTTTT
CDR3aa: CASRTGGLVGELFF

abundance: NA
j_gene: TRBJ2-3
d_gene: TRBD2
v_gene: TRBV5-4
CDR3nt: TGTGCCAGCAGCTTTAGCAGCGGGGGGGCCAGTTTTCCGGGTACGCAGTATTTT
CDR3aa: CASSFSSGGASFPGTQYF

abundance: NA
j_gene: TRBJ2-1
d_gene: TRBD1
v_gene: TRBV29-1
CDR3nt: TGCAGCGTGGACAGGGGGACGAATGAGCAGTTCTTC
CDR3aa: CSVDRGTNEQFF

abundance: few
j_gene: TRBJ2-7
d_gene: TRBD2
v_gene: TRBV7-3
CDR3nt: TGTGCCAGCAGCTTAGTGCTAGCGGGAGTGTACGAGCAGTACTTC
CDR3aa: CASSLVLAGVYEQYF

abundance: few
j_gene: TRBJ2-2
d_gene: TRBD1
v_gene: TRBV5-1
CDR3nt: TGCGCCAGCAGCTTAACAGACAGGGCGTACGGGGAGCTGTTTTTT
CDR3aa: CASSLTDRAYGELFF

abundance: few
j_gene: TRBJ1-5
d_gene: NA
v_gene: TRBV5-1
CDR3nt: TGCGCCACGACAGGTATACAGCCCCAGCATTTT
CDR3aa: CATTGIQPQHF

abundance: NA
j_gene: TRBJ1-5
d_gene: NA
v_gene: TRBV6-4
CDR3nt: TGTGCCAGCTCCCTCCAGGCAAATCAGCCCCAGCATTTT
CDR3aa: CASSLQANQPQHF

abundance: NA
j_gene: TRBJ2-5
d_gene: TRBD2
v_gene: TRBV30
CDR3nt: TGTGCCTGGAGGGGAGGGGCCGGGGAGACCCAGTACTTC
CDR3aa: CAWRGGAGETQYF

abundance: NA
j_gene: TRBJ2-7
d_gene: TRBD1
v_gene: TRBV7-7
CDR3nt: TGTGCCAGCAGCTCCCCAGGGGGACATCTGTACTTC
CDR3aa: CASSSPGGHLYF

abundance: NA
j_gene: TRBJ2-5
d_gene: TRBD2
v_gene: TRBV5-1
CDR3nt: TGCGCCAGCAGCGTATATAGCGGGAAGGGAGAGACCCAGTACTTC
CDR3aa: CASSVYSGKGETQYF

abundance: NA
j_gene: TRBJ2-1
d_gene: NA
v_gene: TRBV7-6
CDR3nt: TGTGCCAGCAGCTTGTTCACTAGCTACAATGAGCAGTTCTTC
CDR3aa: CASSLFTSYNEQFF

abundance: NA
j_gene: TRBJ2-1
d_gene: NA
v_gene: TRBV7-2
CDR3nt: TGTGCCAGCAGCTTCTCCGGGACAACCTACAATGAGCAGTTCTTC
CDR3aa: CASSFSGTTYNEQFF

abundance: NA
j_gene: TRBJ1-2
d_gene: TRBD1
v_gene: TRBV20-1
CDR3nt: TGCGGATCGACAGGGAACTATGGCTACACCTTC
CDR3aa: CGSTGNYGYTF

abundance: once
j_gene: TRBJ2-7
d_gene: NA
v_gene: TRBV20-1
CDR3nt: TGCAGTGCTACCGACTACTACGAGCAGTACTTC
CDR3aa: CSATDYYEQYF

abundance: NA
j_gene: TRBJ1-5
d_gene: NA
v_gene: TRBV27
CDR3nt: TGTGCCAGCAGTTTCCGCCACAGGGATCAGCCCCAGCATTTT
CDR3aa: CASSFRHRDQPQHF